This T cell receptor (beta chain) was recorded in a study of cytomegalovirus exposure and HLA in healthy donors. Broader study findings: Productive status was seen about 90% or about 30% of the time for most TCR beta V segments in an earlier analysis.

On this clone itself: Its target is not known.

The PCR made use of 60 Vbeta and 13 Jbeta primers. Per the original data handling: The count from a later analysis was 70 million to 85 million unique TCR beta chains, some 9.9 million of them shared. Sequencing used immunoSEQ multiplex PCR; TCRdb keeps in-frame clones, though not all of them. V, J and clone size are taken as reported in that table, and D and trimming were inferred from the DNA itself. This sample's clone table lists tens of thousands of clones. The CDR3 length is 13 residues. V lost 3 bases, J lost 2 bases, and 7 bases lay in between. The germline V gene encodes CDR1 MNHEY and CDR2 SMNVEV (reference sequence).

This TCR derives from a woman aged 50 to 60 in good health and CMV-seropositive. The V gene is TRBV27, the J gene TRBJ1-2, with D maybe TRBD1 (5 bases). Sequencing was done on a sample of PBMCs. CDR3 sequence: CASSFRQNYGYTF. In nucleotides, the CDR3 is TGTGCCAGCAGTTTCCGACAGAACTATGGCTACACCTTC.